This T cell receptor (beta chain) emerged from a study of blood T cell repertoires in COVID-19. Study-wide context: Material from acute and convalescent COVID-19 was sourced from the United States, Italy and Spain.

This CDR3 comprises 17 residues. V lost 0 bases to trimming and J lost 8 bases; unmatched junction nucleotides: 12. Germline V gene sequence: CDR1 LGHNA, CDR2 YNFKEQ. As handled by the study authors: Estimation of nucleated cell counts relied on the amplification of reference gene primers. TCRdb's table, derived via immunoSEQ multiplex PCR, lists solely in-frame clones and lacks some. V and J calls plus clone size are reproduced from that table; the DNA served to infer D and trimming. Of some 220,000 clones in the sample, 80% to 90% were seen once. The chain employs TRBV4-2 and TRBJ2-3; 9 positions agree with TRBD2. The receptor comes from a woman aged 45-65 years in a cohort exposed to, infected with or recovered from COVID-19 (not recorded which). Sequenced sample: PBMCs or T cells enriched from blood (not recorded which). DNA of the CDR3: TGTGCCAGCAGCCAAGATCTGGGGACTAGCATTTTGCCTACGCAGTATTTT. It codes for CASSQDLGTSILPTQYF.